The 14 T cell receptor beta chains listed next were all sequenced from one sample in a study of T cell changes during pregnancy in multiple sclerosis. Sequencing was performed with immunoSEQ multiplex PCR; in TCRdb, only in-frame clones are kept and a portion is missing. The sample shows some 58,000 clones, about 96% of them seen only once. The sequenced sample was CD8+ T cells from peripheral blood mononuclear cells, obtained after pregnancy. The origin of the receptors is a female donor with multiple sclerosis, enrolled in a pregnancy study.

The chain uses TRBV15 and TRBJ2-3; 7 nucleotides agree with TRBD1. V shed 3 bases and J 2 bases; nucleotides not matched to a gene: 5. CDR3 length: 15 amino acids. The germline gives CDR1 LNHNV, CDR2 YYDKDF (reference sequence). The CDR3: CATSSGGQLTDTQYF. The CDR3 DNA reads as TGTGCCACCAGCAGTGGGGGACAGCTCACAGATACGCAGTATTTT.

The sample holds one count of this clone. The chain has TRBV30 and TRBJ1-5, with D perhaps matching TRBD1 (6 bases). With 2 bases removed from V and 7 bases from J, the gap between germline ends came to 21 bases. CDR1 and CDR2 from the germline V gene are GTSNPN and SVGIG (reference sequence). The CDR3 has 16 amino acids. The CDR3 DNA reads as TGTGCCTGGAGTCCCCCAGGGACACAATTCCGGCAGCCCCAGCATTTT. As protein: CAWSPPGTQFRQPQHF.

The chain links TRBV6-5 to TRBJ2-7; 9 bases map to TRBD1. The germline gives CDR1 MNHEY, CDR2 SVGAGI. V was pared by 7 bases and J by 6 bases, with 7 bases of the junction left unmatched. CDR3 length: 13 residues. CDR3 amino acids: CASTPGQGFEQYF. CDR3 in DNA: TGTGCCAGCACCCCGGGACAGGGATTCGAGCAGTACTTC.

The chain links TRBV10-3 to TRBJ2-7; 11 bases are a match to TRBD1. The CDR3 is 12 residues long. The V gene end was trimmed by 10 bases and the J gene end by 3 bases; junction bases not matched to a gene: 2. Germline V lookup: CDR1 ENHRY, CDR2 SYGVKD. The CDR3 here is CATGTGGYEQYF. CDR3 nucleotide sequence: TGTGCCACGGGGACAGGGGGCTACGAGCAGTACTTC.

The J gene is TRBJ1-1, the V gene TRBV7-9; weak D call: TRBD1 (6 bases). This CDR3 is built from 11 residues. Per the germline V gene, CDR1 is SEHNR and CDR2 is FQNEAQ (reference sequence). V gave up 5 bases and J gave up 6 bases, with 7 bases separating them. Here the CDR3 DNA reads TGTGCCAGCAGCCCAGGGGCTGAAGCTTTCTTT. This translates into CASSPGAEAFF.

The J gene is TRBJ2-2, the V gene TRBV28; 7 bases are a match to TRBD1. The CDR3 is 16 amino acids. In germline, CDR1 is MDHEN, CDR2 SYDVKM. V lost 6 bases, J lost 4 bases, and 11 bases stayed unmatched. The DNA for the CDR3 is TGTGCCAGCAGCCGCACCCTACAGGGGAGCACCGGGGAGCTGTTTTTT. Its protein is CASSRTLQGSTGELFF.

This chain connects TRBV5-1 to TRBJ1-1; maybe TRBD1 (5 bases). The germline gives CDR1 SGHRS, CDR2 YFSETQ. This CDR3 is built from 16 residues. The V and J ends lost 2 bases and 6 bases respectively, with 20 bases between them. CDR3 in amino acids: CASSFAGGTGIPEAFF. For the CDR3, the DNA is TGCGCCAGCAGCTTTGCCGGCGGAACAGGTATCCCTGAAGCTTTCTTT.

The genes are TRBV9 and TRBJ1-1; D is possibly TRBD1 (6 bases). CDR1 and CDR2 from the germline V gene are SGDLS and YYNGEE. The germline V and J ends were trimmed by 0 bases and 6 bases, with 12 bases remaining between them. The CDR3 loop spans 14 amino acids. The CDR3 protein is CASSVEGRGSEAFF. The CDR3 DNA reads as TGTGCCAGCAGCGTAGAAGGCAGGGGTTCTGAAGCTTTCTTT.

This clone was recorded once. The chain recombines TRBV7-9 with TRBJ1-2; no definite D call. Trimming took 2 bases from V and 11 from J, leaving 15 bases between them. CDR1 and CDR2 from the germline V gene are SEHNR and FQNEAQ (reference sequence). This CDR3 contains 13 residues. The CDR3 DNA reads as TGTGCCAGCAGCTTAACCCCGATATTGAGGTACACCTTC. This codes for CASSLTPILRYTF.

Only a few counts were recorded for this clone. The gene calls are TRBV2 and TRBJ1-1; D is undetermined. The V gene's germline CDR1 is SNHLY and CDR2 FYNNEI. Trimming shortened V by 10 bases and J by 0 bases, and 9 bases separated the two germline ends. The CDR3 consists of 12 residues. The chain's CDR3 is CATTEMNTEAFF. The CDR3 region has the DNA TGTGCCACTACAGAGATGAACACTGAAGCTTTCTTT.

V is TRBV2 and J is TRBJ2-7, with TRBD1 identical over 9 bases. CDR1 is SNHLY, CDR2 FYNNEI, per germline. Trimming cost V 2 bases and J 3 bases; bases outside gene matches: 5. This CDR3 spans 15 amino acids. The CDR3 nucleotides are TGTGCCAGCAGTGAACGGGGGACAGGGAACTACGAGCAGTACTTC. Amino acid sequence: CASSERGTGNYEQYF. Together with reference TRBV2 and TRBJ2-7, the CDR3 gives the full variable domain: EPEVTQTPSHQVTQMGQEVILRCVPISNHLYFYWYRQILGQKVEFLVSFYNNEISEKSEIFDDQFSVERPDGSNFTLKIRSTKLEDSAMYFCASSERGTGNYEQYFGPGTRLTVT.

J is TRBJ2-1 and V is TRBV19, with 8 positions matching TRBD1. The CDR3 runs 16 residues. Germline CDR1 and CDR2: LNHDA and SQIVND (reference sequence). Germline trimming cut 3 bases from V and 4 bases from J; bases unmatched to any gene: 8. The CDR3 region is CASSMPPGGKYNEQFF. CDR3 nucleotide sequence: TGTGCCAGTAGTATGCCCCCAGGGGGCAAGTACAATGAGCAGTTCTTC.

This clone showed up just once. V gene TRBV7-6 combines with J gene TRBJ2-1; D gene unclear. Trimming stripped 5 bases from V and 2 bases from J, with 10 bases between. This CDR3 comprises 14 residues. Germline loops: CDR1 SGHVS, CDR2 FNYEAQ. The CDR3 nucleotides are TGTGCCAGCAGCCCCTATATCACCTACAATGAGCAGTTCTTC. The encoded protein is CASSPYITYNEQFF.

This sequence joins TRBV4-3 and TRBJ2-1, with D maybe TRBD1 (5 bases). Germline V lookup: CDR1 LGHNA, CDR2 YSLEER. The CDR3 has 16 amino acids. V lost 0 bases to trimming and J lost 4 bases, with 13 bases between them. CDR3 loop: CASSQDGVTAYNEQFF. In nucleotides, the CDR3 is TGCGCCAGCAGCCAAGATGGTGTGACAGCTTACAATGAGCAGTTCTTC.